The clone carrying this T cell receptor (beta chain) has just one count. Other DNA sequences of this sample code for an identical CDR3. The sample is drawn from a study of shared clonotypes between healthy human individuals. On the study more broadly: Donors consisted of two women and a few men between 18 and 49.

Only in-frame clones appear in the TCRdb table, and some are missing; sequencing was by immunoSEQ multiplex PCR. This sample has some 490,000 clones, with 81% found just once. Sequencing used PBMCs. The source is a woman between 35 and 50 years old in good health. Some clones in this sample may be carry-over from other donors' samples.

The CDR3 bases are TGTGCCAGCAGTTTATCCTCTGGGGCCAACGTCCTGACTTTC. Residues: CASSLSSGANVLTF. The chain employs TRBV28 and TRBJ2-6, with unresolved D. V was cut by 1 base and J by 0 bases, with 1 base left in between. CDR1 and CDR2 (germline): MDHEN, SYDVKM. The CDR3 spans 14 residues.